A single sample gave rise to the 23 T cell receptor beta chains below, sequenced in a study of blood T cell repertoires in COVID-19. The method was immunoSEQ multiplex PCR; TCRdb's version includes in-frame clones alone and lacks a portion of them. The profile shows 150,000 to 200,000 clones, about 70% of them singletons. The sample taken for sequencing was peripheral blood. The receptors here all came from a woman aged 45 to 65 with active or convalescent COVID-19.

The rearrangement uses TRBV11-2 and TRBJ1-2; 8 bases are shared with TRBD1. The CDR3 is made up of 12 amino acids. The germline gives CDR1 SGHAT, CDR2 FQNNGV. The junction had 2 bases not matched to a gene; V was cut back by 3 bases and J by 8 bases. CDR3 sequence: CASSFQGAGYTF. CDR3 nucleotides: TGTGCCAGCAGCTTTCAGGGGGCCGGCTACACCTTC.

The V gene is TRBV28, the J gene TRBJ2-7, with 12 nucleotides matching TRBD2. After removal of 2 bases from V and 2 bases from J, the junction contained 10 bases not matched to a gene. There are 18 residues in the CDR3. Germline assignment: CDR1 MDHEN and CDR2 SYDVKM. CDR3 DNA: TGTGCCAGCAGTTTACGACTAGCGGGAGCTCCGCGAACCTACGAGCAGTACTTC. It specifies CASSLRLAGAPRTYEQYF.

The J gene is TRBJ2-1, the V gene TRBV4-3, with D perhaps matching TRBD1 (5 bases). V gave up 5 bases and J gave up 5 bases, with 7 bases separating them. The CDR3 is 12 residues long. From germline, CDR1 is LGHNA and CDR2 YSLEER. In nucleotides, the CDR3 is TGCGCCAGCAGCAAGACAGACAATGAGCAGTTCTTC. Protein: CASSKTDNEQFF.

This sequence joins TRBV7-2 and TRBJ2-7, with D perhaps TRBD1 (5 bases). This CDR3 region has 15 residues. Germline CDR1 is SGHTA and CDR2 is FQGNSA. V was pared by 1 base and J by 2 bases, with 12 bases between. This CDR3 is CASSLGQGNPYEQYF. CDR3 bases: TGTGCCAGCAGCTTAGGGCAGGGAAACCCCTACGAGCAGTACTTC.

The rearrangement links TRBV7-2 to TRBJ1-3, with 11 bases lining up with TRBD1. Germline-derived CDR1 and CDR2 are SGHTA and FQGNSA. J lost 3 bases, V lost 5 bases, and 3 bases had no gene match. The CDR3 is 15 amino acids. CDR3 bases: TGTGCCAGCAGCACGGGACAGGGGGATGGAAACACCATATATTTT. Translation gives CASSTGQGDGNTIYF.

The table lists this clone with a count of one. The rearrangement links TRBV4-2 to TRBJ1-6, with 8 nucleotides matching TRBD1. The CDR3 runs to 16 residues. Germline V lookup: CDR1 LGHNA, CDR2 YNFKEQ. Unmatched junction bases numbered 3, after V lost 1 base and J lost 4 bases. The CDR3: CASSQAGQGYNSPLHF. As DNA, the CDR3 is TGTGCCAGCAGCCAAGCCGGACAGGGTTATAATTCACCCCTCCACTTT.

The rearrangement uses TRBV7-2 and TRBJ2-5, with 8 bases identical to TRBD2. The CDR3 length is 15 residues. Germline V gene data show CDR1 as SGHTA and CDR2 as FQGNSA. The V segment lost 3 bases and the J segment 4 bases; nucleotides outside the gene matches: 7. CDR3 residues: CASSLAGGQGETQYF. The CDR3 bases are TGTGCCAGCAGCTTGGCGGGAGGCCAGGGAGAGACCCAGTACTTC.

The V gene is TRBV6-4, the J gene TRBJ1-1; the D gene is possibly TRBD1 (5 bases). Between the trimmed V and J ends, which lost 2 bases and 6 bases, there was a span of 13 bases. The CDR3 length is 14 residues. Germline V CDR1 and CDR2: MRHNA, SNTAGT. The CDR3 DNA sequence: TGTGCCAGCAGTGACGGGCGACAGTATCCTGAAGCTTTCTTT. Translating gives CASSDGRQYPEAFF.

The chain uses TRBV6-5 and TRBJ2-3, with 10 bases lining up with TRBD1. J lost 4 bases, V lost 6 bases, and 7 bases had no gene match. CDR3 size: 15 residues. Germline V gene sequence: CDR1 MNHEY, CDR2 SVGAGI. The CDR3 region has the DNA TGTGCCAGCAGAAGGACAGGGGGGGTTTCAGATACGCAGTATTTT. It codes for CASRRTGGVSDTQYF.

This chain uses TRBV6-2 or TRBV6-3 with TRBJ2-3; TRBD1 matches at 8 bases. The CDR3 contains 15 residues. Germline-derived CDR1 and CDR2 are MNHEY and SVGEGT. Germline trimming cut 5 bases from V and 4 bases from J; bases unmatched to any gene: 8. CDR3 sequence (DNA): TGTGCCAGCAGTCACCGGACAGGGAGGTCAGATACGCAGTATTTT. Encoded protein: CASSHRTGRSDTQYF.

V gene TRBV5-4 combines with J gene TRBJ2-1; D gene unclear. The CDR3 sequence is 12 residues long. Per germline, CDR1 SGHNT and CDR2 YYREEE (reference sequence). V lost 4 bases and J 8 bases, leaving 10 bases between the germline ends. The CDR3 is CASSPSMDEQFF. CDR3 coding DNA: TGTGCCAGCAGCCCATCTATGGATGAGCAGTTCTTC.

The chain recombines TRBV7-2 with TRBJ2-6; tentative D call: TRBD2 (6 bases). The length of the CDR3 is 17 residues. Germline CDR1 SGHTA, CDR2 FQGNSA. Trimming removed 0 bases from V and 0 bases from J, with 9 bases in between. CDR3 amino acids: CASSLARRGSGANVLTF. The DNA for the CDR3 is TGTGCCAGCAGCTTAGCGCGGCGGGGCTCTGGGGCCAACGTCCTGACTTTC. Drawing the rest from reference TRBV7-2 and TRBJ2-6, the complete variable domain is GAGVSQSPSNKVTEKGKDVELRCDPISGHTALYWYRQSLGQGLEFLIYFQGNSAPDKSGLPSDRFSAERTGGSVSTLTIQRTQQEDSAVYLCASSLARRGSGANVLTFGAGSRLTVL.

The J gene is TRBJ1-1, the V gene TRBV18; D possibly corresponds to TRBD1 (6 bases). The CDR3 spans 13 residues. CDR1 is KGHSH and CDR2 is LQKENI in the germline V gene. V shed 2 bases and J shed 6 bases, with 10 bases lying between them. The CDR3, as DNA: TGTGCCAGCTCACCAAAAGGGGGATCTGAAGCTTTCTTT. Its protein is CASSPKGGSEAFF.

The chain has TRBV29-1 and TRBJ1-2; D is ambiguous. V gave up 2 bases and J gave up 7 bases, with 17 bases separating them. The CDR3 sequence is 14 residues long. CDR1 and CDR2 from the germline V gene are SQVTM and ANQGSEA. CDR3: CSVEYIEKSGGYTF. The CDR3 DNA reads as TGCAGCGTTGAATATATTGAGAAATCCGGTGGCTACACCTTC.

The rearrangement links TRBV5-4 to TRBJ1-4, with TRBD1 matching 9 bases. Germline CDR1 and CDR2: SGHNT and YYREEE (reference sequence). The CDR3 totals 15 residues. J gave up 4 bases and V 2 bases, and 3 bases lay outside the gene matches. Here the CDR3 DNA reads TGTGCCAGCAGCTTTGGACAGGGGAATAATGAAAAACTGTTTTTT. This sequence encodes CASSFGQGNNEKLFF.

This sequence joins TRBV5-6 and TRBJ1-2; D call uncertain. V was clipped by 6 bases and J by 3 bases, with 18 bases between them. This CDR3 is built from 15 residues. The V gene's germline CDR1 is SGHDT and CDR2 YYEEEE. CDR3 bases: TGTGCCAGCAACCCCATGGGCCTCGCTGACTATGGCTACACCTTC. This sequence encodes CASNPMGLADYGYTF.

The chain has TRBV4-1 and TRBJ2-2, with TRBD2 identical over 11 bases. The J segment lost 3 bases and the V segment lost 4 bases, leaving 10 bases of the junction unmatched. In germline, CDR1 is MGHRA, CDR2 YSYEKL. The CDR3 runs 18 residues. The CDR3 spells CASSLRQELAGDTGELFF. CDR3 nucleotide sequence: TGCGCCAGCAGCCTCCGACAGGAACTAGCGGGGGACACCGGGGAGCTGTTTTTT.

The chain is built from TRBV6-2 or TRBV6-3 and TRBJ1-1; D is undetermined. Germline lookup yields CDR1 MNHEY and CDR2 SVGEGT. Trimming took off 4 bases at V and 11 bases at J, with 20 bases between the two ends. The CDR3 spans 14 residues. CDR3: CASSFPGERREAFF. The CDR3, as DNA: TGTGCCAGCAGTTTCCCCGGGGAGCGTAGAGAGGCTTTCTTT.

This clone has a handful of counts. V usage is TRBV7-3 and J usage is TRBJ2-1, with 15 bases fitting TRBD2. CDR3 length: 16 amino acids. V shed 1 base, J shed 5 bases, and the junction held 0 bases outside the gene matches. From germline, CDR1 is SGHTA and CDR2 FQGTGA. The CDR3 region has the DNA TGTGCCAGCAGCTTAAGGACTAGCGGGGGGGACAATGAGCAGTTCTTC. This sequence encodes CASSLRTSGGDNEQFF.

The chain couples TRBV18 to TRBJ1-1; possibly TRBD1 for D (5 bases). Trimming cost V 3 bases and J 4 bases, with 15 bases left between them. The CDR3 is 15 amino acids. Germline loops: CDR1 KGHSH, CDR2 LQKENI. The CDR3 loop reads CASSPARGGVTEAFF. The CDR3 region has the DNA TGTGCCAGCTCACCGGCACGTGGGGGGGTCACTGAAGCTTTCTTT.

CDR3 nucleotide sequence: TGCGCCAGCAGCCAAGATAGGGGGAACGCTAATGAAAAACTGTTTTTT. Translation: CASSQDRGNANEKLFF. The chain has TRBV4-1 and TRBJ1-4; possible D gene TRBD1, 6 bases. The V end lost 0 bases, the J end lost 3 bases, and 11 bases lay between the germline ends. The CDR3 is 16 residues long. Germline V lookup: CDR1 MGHRA, CDR2 YSYEKL.

The chain carries TRBV27 and TRBJ2-7; no clear D. Germline V lookup: CDR1 MNHEY, CDR2 SMNVEV (reference sequence). The CDR3 sequence is 12 residues long. Trimming stripped 7 bases from V and 0 bases from J, with 7 bases between. The CDR3 DNA reads TGTGCCAGCACTTCCGGCTCCTACGAGCAGTACTTC. Its translation is CASTSGSYEQYF.

The gene calls are TRBV15 and TRBJ2-3; 7 bases align to TRBD1. CDR1 and CDR2 from the germline V gene are LNHNV and YYDKDF (reference sequence). After removal of 3 bases from V and 6 bases from J, the junction contained 9 bases not matched to a gene. This CDR3 has 15 residues. This chain's CDR3 is CATSRMTGQTDTQYF. In DNA, the CDR3 is TGTGCCACCAGCAGGATGACAGGGCAGACTGATACGCAGTATTTT.